This TCR beta chain is drawn from a study of lymphopenia after photon versus proton radiotherapy. Regarding the study as a whole: Photon-treated patients lost naive T cells and TCR diversity; proton-treated stayed stable.

With V trimmed by 4 bases and J by 8 bases, 6 bases remained unmatched. The CDR3 has 14 amino acids. Germline V CDR1 and CDR2: SGHRS, YFSETQ. The data were produced by immunoSEQ multiplex PCR, yet TCRdb's version contains in-frame clones alone and is incomplete. The data show around 29,000 clones, approximately 93% seen once. This clone was detected only a few times. The antigen remains unidentified. The sample in question was peripheral blood, obtained from a patient treated with photon-based radiotherapy. This TCR derives from a woman aged 50 to 60 with cholangiocarcinoma. This rearrangement joins TRBV5-1 to TRBJ1-2; 12 nucleotides match TRBD1. This CDR3 is CASSPGTGGVGYTF. CDR3 sequence (DNA): TGCGCCAGCAGCCCTGGGACAGGGGGCGTAGGCTACACCTTC.